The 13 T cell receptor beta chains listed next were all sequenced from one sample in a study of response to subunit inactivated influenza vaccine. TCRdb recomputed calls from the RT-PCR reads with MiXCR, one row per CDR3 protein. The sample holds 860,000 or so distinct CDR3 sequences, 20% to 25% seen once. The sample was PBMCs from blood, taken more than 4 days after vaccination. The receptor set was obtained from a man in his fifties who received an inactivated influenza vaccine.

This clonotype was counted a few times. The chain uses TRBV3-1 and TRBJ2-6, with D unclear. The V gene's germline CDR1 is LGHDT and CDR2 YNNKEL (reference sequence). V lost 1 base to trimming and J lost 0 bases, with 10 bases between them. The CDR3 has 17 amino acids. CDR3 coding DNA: TGTGCCAGCAGCCAAGTAAGCTGGGACTCTGGGGCCAACGTCCTGACTTTC. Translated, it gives CASSQVSWDSGANVLTF.

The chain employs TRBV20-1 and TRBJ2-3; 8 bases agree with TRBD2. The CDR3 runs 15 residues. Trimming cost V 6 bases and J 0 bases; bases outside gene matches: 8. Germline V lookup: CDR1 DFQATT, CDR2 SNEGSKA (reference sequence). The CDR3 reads CSARGSGASTDTQYF. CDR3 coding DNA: TGCAGTGCCAGGGGTAGCGGGGCTAGCACAGATACGCAGTATTTT.

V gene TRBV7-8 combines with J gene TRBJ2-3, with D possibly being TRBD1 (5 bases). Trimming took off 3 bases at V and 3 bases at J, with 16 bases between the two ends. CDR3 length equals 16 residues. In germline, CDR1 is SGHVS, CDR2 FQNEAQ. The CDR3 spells CASSLASMRTTDTQYF. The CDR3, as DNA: TGTGCCAGCAGCTTGGCCTCGATGCGGACAACAGATACGCAGTATTTT.

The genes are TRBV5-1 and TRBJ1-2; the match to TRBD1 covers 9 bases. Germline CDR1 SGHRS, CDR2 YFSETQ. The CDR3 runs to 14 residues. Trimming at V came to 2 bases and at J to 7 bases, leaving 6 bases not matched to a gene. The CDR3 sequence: CASSLGQTGGGYTF. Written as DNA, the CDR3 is TGCGCCAGCAGCTTAGGCCAGACAGGGGGTGGCTACACCTTC. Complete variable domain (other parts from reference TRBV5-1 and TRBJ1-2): KAGVTQTPRYLIKTRGQQVTLSCSPISGHRSVSWYQQTPGQGLQFLFEYFSETQRNKGNFPGRFSGRQFSNSRSEMNVSTLELGDSALYLCASSLGQTGGGYTFGSGTRLTVV.

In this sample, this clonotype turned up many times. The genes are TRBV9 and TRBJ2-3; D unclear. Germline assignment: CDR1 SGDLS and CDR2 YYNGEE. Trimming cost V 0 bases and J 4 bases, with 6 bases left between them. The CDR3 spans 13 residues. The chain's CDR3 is CASSVGTPDTQYF. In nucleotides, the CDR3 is TGTGCCAGCAGCGTAGGGACCCCAGATACGCAGTATTTT.

In nucleotides, the CDR3 is TGTGCCAGCAGGGGGGGACAGGGACCCTACGAGCAGTACTTC. Its protein is CASRGGQGPYEQYF. The chain has TRBV6-1 and TRBJ2-7; 9 nucleotides match TRBD1. V was pared by 6 bases and J by 2 bases, with 5 bases of the junction left unmatched. CDR3 length: 14 residues. The germline gives CDR1 MNHNS, CDR2 SASEGT.

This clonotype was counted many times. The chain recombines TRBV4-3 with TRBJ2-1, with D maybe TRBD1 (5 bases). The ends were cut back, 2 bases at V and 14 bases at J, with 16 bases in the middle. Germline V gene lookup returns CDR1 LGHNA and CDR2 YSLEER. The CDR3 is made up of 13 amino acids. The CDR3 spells CASSQHIRGKEFF. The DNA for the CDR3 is TGCGCCAGCAGCCAACACATAAGGGGCAAGGAGTTCTTC.

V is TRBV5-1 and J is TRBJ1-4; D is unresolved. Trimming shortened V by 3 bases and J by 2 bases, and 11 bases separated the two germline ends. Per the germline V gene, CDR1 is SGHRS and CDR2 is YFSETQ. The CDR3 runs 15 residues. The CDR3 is CASSWTAGTNEKLFF. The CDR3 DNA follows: TGCGCCAGCAGCTGGACCGCGGGGACTAATGAAAAACTGTTTTTT.

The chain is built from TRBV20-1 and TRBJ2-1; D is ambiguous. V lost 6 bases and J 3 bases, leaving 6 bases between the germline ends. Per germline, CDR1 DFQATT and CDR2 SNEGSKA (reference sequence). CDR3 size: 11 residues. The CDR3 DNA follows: TGCAGTGCCCTGGACTACAATGAGCAGTTCTTC. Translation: CSALDYNEQFF.

CDR3 DNA: TGCGCCAGCACCCCTGGTTGGGGCCCAGCCACCGGGGAGCTGTTTTTT. It specifies CASTPGWGPATGELFF. This chain joins TRBV4-1 and TRBJ2-2, with D possibly TRBD1 on 5 matching bases. V shed 7 bases and J shed 4 bases, with 19 bases lying between them. CDR1 MGHRA and CDR2 YSYEKL come from the germline V gene. The CDR3 spans 16 residues.

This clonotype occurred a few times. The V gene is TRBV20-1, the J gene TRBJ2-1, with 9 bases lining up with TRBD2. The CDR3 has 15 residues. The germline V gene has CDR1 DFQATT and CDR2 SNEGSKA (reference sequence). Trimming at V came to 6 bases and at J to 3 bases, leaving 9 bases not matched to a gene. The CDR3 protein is CSAERAGGFYNEQFF. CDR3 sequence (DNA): TGCAGTGCCGAAAGAGCGGGAGGTTTCTACAATGAGCAGTTCTTC.

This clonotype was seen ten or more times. The DNA of the CDR3 is TGCAGTGCCGGAGGGCGGGAGGGTAGCTCCTACAATGAGCAGTTCTTC. Protein product: CSAGGREGSSYNEQFF. V is TRBV20-1 and J is TRBJ2-1, with TRBD2 identical over 9 bases. V trimming: 6 bases; J trimming: 0 bases; junction bases outside the gene matches: 9. The germline V gene has CDR1 DFQATT and CDR2 SNEGSKA (reference sequence). The CDR3 covers 16 residues.

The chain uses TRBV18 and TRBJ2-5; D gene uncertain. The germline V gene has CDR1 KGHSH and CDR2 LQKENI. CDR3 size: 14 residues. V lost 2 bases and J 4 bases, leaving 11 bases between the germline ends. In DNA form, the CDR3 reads TGTGCCAGCTCACCAGCTCGGAGCACAGAGACCCAGTACTTC. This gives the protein CASSPARSTETQYF. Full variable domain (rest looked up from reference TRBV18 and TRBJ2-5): NAGVMQNPRHLVRRRGQEARLRCSPMKGHSHVYWYRQLPEEGLKFMVYLQKENIIDESGMPKERFSAEFPKEGPSILRIQQVVRGDSAAYFCASSPARSTETQYFGPGTRLLVL.